The 19 T cell receptor beta chains given below trace back to one sample, sequenced in a study of response to subunit inactivated influenza vaccine. TCRdb ran MiXCR on the RT-PCR reads and lists one entry per CDR3 protein. Here the sample spans about 800,000 distinct CDR3 sequences, around 20% being singletons. This material consisted of PBMCs from blood, taken 4 to 6 days after vaccination. Receptors originate from a man over 45 who received an inactivated influenza vaccine.

This rearrangement joins TRBV12-3 or TRBV12-4 to TRBJ2-5; maybe TRBD2 (6 bases). The CDR3 is made up of 13 amino acids. Trimming stripped 5 bases from V and 5 bases from J, with 12 bases between. The CDR3 is CASSPLARETQYF. In nucleotides, the CDR3 is TGTGCCAGCAGTCCGCTAGCGAGGGAGACCCAGTACTTC.

This clonotype has a handful of counts. The chain is built from TRBV5-1 and TRBJ2-5, with 8 positions matching TRBD2. Germline CDR1 is SGHRS and CDR2 is YFSETQ. V trimming: 5 bases; J trimming: 4 bases; junction bases outside the gene matches: 13. This CDR3 has 16 amino acids. DNA of the CDR3: TGCGCCAGCAGATTGCAAACCGGGACTAGAGGAGAGACCCAGTACTTC. Its translation is CASRLQTGTRGETQYF. Full variable domain (outside the CDR3, taken from reference TRBV5-1 and TRBJ2-5): KAGVTQTPRYLIKTRGQQVTLSCSPISGHRSVSWYQQTPGQGLQFLFEYFSETQRNKGNFPGRFSGRQFSNSRSEMNVSTLELGDSALYLCASRLQTGTRGETQYFGPGTRLLVL.

The V and J genes are TRBV20-1 and TRBJ2-7; D is ambiguous. CDR1 and CDR2 from the germline V gene are DFQATT and SNEGSKA (reference sequence). Trimming took 4 bases from V and 4 from J, leaving 8 bases between them. The CDR3 covers 11 residues. CDR3 sequence: CSAIIRYEQYF. CDR3 coding DNA: TGCAGTGCTATCATAAGATACGAGCAGTACTTC.

This clonotype has ten or more counts. The gene calls are TRBV6-1 and TRBJ2-5; perhaps TRBD1 as D (6 bases). Germline-derived CDR1 and CDR2 are MNHNS and SASEGT. With 4 bases removed from V and 1 base from J, the gap between germline ends came to 13 bases. This CDR3 has 15 residues. CDR3 DNA: TGTGCCAGCAGTGGACAGGCGGTCTCCCAAGAGACCCAGTACTTC. Residues: CASSGQAVSQETQYF.

This clonotype showed up many times. The chain links TRBV20-1 to TRBJ2-7, with TRBD1 matching 10 bases. The CDR3 consists of 13 residues. V lost 4 bases and J lost 7; bases outside the gene matches: 7. Germline V lookup: CDR1 DFQATT, CDR2 SNEGSKA (reference sequence). The CDR3 region is CSATGTGAGEQYF. CDR3 in DNA: TGCAGTGCTACCGGGACAGGGGCGGGGGAGCAGTACTTC.

This clonotype was seen only once. V and J are TRBV5-6 and TRBJ2-2; D possibly matches TRBD1 or TRBD2 (5 bases each). V was pared by 4 bases and J by 3 bases, with 19 bases between. There are 17 residues in the CDR3. Germline V gene sequence: CDR1 SGHDT, CDR2 YYEEEE. CDR3 sequence reads: CASSTGPTRYYTGELFF. The CDR3 bases are TGTGCCAGCAGCACGGGACCTACCCGCTATTACACCGGGGAGCTGTTTTTT.

V is TRBV4-1 and J is TRBJ1-2, with TRBD1 matching over 8 bases. Per germline, CDR1 MGHRA and CDR2 YSYEKL. Unmatched junction bases numbered 5, after V lost 0 bases and J lost 5 bases. This CDR3 is built from 15 residues. The CDR3 is CASSQEQGAGYGYTF. The DNA of the CDR3 is TGCGCCAGCAGCCAAGAGCAGGGGGCGGGGTATGGCTACACCTTC.

This clonotype showed up just a few times. This rearrangement joins TRBV9 to TRBJ1-5; D is ambiguous. From germline, CDR1 is SGDLS and CDR2 YYNGEE. The CDR3 runs to 13 residues. Trimming removed 0 bases at V and 6 bases at J, with 7 bases between. The chain's CDR3 is CASSVGASQPQHF. CDR3 DNA: TGTGCCAGCAGCGTAGGGGCATCTCAGCCCCAGCATTTT.

This sequence joins TRBV29-1 and TRBJ1-2; D is uncertain. Trimming pared 6 bases from V and 0 bases from J, leaving 11 bases between. Germline-derived CDR1 and CDR2 are SQVTM and ANQGSEA. The CDR3 covers 13 residues. CDR3 sequence reads: CSVRSDTNYGYTF. Written as DNA, the CDR3 is TGCAGCGTGCGTTCTGACACTAACTATGGCTACACCTTC.

This clonotype was seen only a few times. V is TRBV4-3 and J is TRBJ2-4; D uncertain. Germline V gene lookup returns CDR1 LGHNA and CDR2 YSLEER. With 0 bases removed from V and 1 base from J, the gap between germline ends came to 19 bases. The CDR3 loop spans 19 amino acids. CDR3 protein: CASSQEFKIHSTAKNIQYF. The CDR3 DNA reads TGCGCCAGCAGCCAAGAATTTAAGATACATTCCACTGCCAAAAACATTCAGTACTTC.

This clonotype was seen repeatedly, ten times or more. The rearrangement uses TRBV20-1 and TRBJ2-1; 10 positions agree with TRBD2. Trimming cost V 0 bases and J 9 bases; bases outside gene matches: 8. Germline CDR1 reads DFQATT; CDR2 reads SNEGSKA (reference sequence). The CDR3 spans 15 residues. CDR3 loop: CSARDPSGSGVEQFF. CDR3 DNA: TGCAGTGCTAGAGATCCTAGCGGGAGCGGAGTTGAGCAGTTCTTC.

This clonotype was picked up a small number of times. V and J are TRBV7-2 and TRBJ1-5; D is uncertain. Trimming took 0 bases from V and 7 from J, leaving 10 bases between them. The CDR3 consists of 14 residues. Germline CDR1 is SGHTA and CDR2 is FQGNSA. CDR3 protein: CASSLALGYQPQHF. The CDR3 DNA reads as TGTGCCAGCAGCTTAGCGTTAGGGTACCAGCCCCAGCATTTT.

This clonotype was observed a handful of times. V gene TRBV5-1 combines with J gene TRBJ2-7; TRBD2 matches at 9 bases. The germline gives CDR1 SGHRS, CDR2 YFSETQ. V trimming: 1 base; J trimming: 4 bases; junction bases outside the gene matches: 9. CDR3 size: 16 residues. CDR3 sequence (DNA): TGCGCCAGCAGCTTGACCTATCCTAGCGGGGATTACGAGCAGTACTTC. Its protein product is CASSLTYPSGDYEQYF.

The chain has TRBV20-1 and TRBJ2-3; 9 bases align to TRBD1. The V gene's germline CDR1 is DFQATT and CDR2 SNEGSKA (reference sequence). Trimming removed 0 bases from V and 2 bases from J; junction bases left unmatched: 9. The CDR3 is made up of 17 amino acids. CDR3 protein: CSAREPTGTGLTDTQYF. The DNA for the CDR3 is TGCAGTGCTAGAGAGCCCACCGGGACAGGGCTCACAGATACGCAGTATTTT.

The chain employs TRBV6-2 or TRBV6-3 and TRBJ2-1; 11 bases are a match to TRBD2. CDR1 and CDR2 from the germline V gene are MNHEY and SVGEGT. This CDR3 contains 14 residues. Germline trimming cut 8 bases from V and 7 bases from J; bases unmatched to any gene: 7. The CDR3 reads CASGLAGGTNEQFF. CDR3 in DNA: TGTGCCAGCGGGCTAGCGGGAGGAACGAATGAGCAGTTCTTC.

This clonotype occurred a few times. The V call is TRBV12-3 or TRBV12-4, the J call TRBJ1-6; the D gene is possibly TRBD1 (6 bases). Trimming took off 5 bases at V and 8 bases at J, with 16 bases between the two ends. The CDR3 loop spans 15 amino acids. The CDR3 DNA reads as TGTGCCAGCAGTCCGGACAGCTCGAGGGATTCACCCCTCCACTTT. It specifies CASSPDSSRDSPLHF.

A note on this clonotype: This clone may be a read error of a much larger clone one base away. The V gene is TRBV4-1, the J gene TRBJ2-7; D not resolved. Germline CDR1 and CDR2: MGHRA and YSYEKL. This CDR3 contains 11 residues. The chain's CDR3 is CASCQDREQYF. DNA for the CDR3: TGCGCCAGCTGCCAAGATCGCGAGCAGTACTTC.

This clonotype was recorded a few times. This sequence joins TRBV20-1 and TRBJ2-3, with D uncertain. The V end lost 0 bases, the J end lost 1 base, and 8 bases lay between the germline ends. Germline-derived CDR1 and CDR2 are DFQATT and SNEGSKA (reference sequence). The CDR3 has 14 amino acids. CDR3 residues: CSARDGGRTDTQYF. CDR3 sequence (DNA): TGCAGTGCTAGAGACGGTGGGCGCACAGATACGCAGTATTTT.

The J gene is TRBJ1-6, the V gene TRBV4-1, with TRBD1 matching over 8 bases. V lost 0 bases to trimming and J lost 0 bases; unmatched junction nucleotides: 1. The germline CDR1 and CDR2 sequences are MGHRA and YSYEKL. This CDR3 has 17 amino acids. The CDR3 nucleotides read TGCGCCAGCAGCCAAGATCAGGGGGCCTCCTATAATTCACCCCTCCACTTT. Amino acids: CASSQDQGASYNSPLHF.